This T cell receptor beta chain was retrieved from a study of cytomegalovirus exposure and HLA in healthy donors. Across the study: Among roughly 180 million T cells, an earlier analysis found 117 million unique TCR beta sequences. Regarding the study as a whole: Rare TCR sequences dominated, though some public TCRs recurred in many donors. On later analysis, the bulk of CMV-associated TCR beta chains appeared to be HLA-restricted. In a later analysis, TCR beta V- and J-gene trimming was associated with a missense DCLRE1C variant.

Trimming removed 0 bases from V and 14 bases from J; junction bases left unmatched: 13. The CDR3 is made up of 16 amino acids. Germline V gene sequence: CDR1 SGHRS, CDR2 YFSETQ. The study ran its PCR with 60 Vbeta and 13 Jbeta primers. The assay was immunoSEQ multiplex PCR, and TCRdb's table has in-frame clones only and misses some. This table has around 130,000 clones, approximately 72% appearing once. Details on this clone: Its antigen is as yet unknown.

The clonotype was recovered from a man between 18 and 35 years old in good health and CMV-seronegative. The sequenced sample consisted of PBMCs. This rearrangement joins TRBV5-1 to TRBJ1-6, with 8 bases that match TRBD1. The CDR3 is CASSLDRDRSFATLHF. The CDR3, as DNA: TGCGCCAGCAGCTTGGATCGGGACAGGTCTTTTGCCACCCTCCACTTT.